This T cell receptor beta chain stems from a study of T-cell memory formation after mild COVID-19. About the study: TCR clusters showed largely donor specificity.

TCRdb reprocessed the 5' RACE reads via MiXCR and lists one record per CDR3 protein. In the table there are approximately 430,000 distinct CDR3 sequences, under 25% of which are singletons. Germline CDR1 is LNHNV and CDR2 is YYDKDF (reference sequence). J gave up 3 bases and V 5 bases, and 4 bases lay outside the gene matches. The CDR3 loop spans 14 amino acids. Sequenced: PBMCs or a T cell subset sorted from them (not recorded which). This chain joins TRBV15 and TRBJ2-7, with 10 bases that match TRBD1. The clonotype was recovered from an adult woman who had mild COVID-19 (a few samples of this study predate the infection). Cell type and time point are not known. CDR3 sequence (DNA): TGTGCCACCAGCTTCGGGACAGGGGACTACGAGCAGTACTTC. Translated, it gives CATSFGTGDYEQYF. The variable domain in full, with the rest retrieved from reference TRBV15 and TRBJ2-7, is DAMVIQNPRYQVTQFGKPVTLSCSQTLNHNVMYWYQQKSSQAPKLLFHYYDKDFNNEADTPDNFQSRRPNTSFCFLDIRSPGLGDTAMYLCATSFGTGDYEQYFGPGTRLTVT.